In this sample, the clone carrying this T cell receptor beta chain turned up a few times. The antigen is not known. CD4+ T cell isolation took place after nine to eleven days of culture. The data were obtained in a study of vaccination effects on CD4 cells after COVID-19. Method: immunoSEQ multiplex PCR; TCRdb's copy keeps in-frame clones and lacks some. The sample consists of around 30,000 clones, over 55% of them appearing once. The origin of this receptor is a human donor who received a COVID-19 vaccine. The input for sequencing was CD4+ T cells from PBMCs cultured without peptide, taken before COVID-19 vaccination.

The CDR3 loop reads CASRRGQGQETQYF. CDR3 bases: TGTGCCAGTAGACGAGGACAGGGTCAAGAGACCCAGTACTTC. This chain joins TRBV19 and TRBJ2-5; 8 nucleotides line up with TRBD1. CDR1 LNHDA and CDR2 SQIVND come from the germline V gene (reference sequence). J was trimmed by 2 bases and V by 6 bases; bases with no gene match: 5. The CDR3 has 14 amino acids.